The following is a TCR beta chain sequence with its context. The V gene lost 7 bases and the J gene lost 2 bases, with 11 bases spanning the gap. The CDR3 sequence is 14 residues long. Germline V gene sequence: CDR1 LNHDA, CDR2 SQIVND (reference sequence). Sequencing used immunoSEQ multiplex PCR; TCRdb keeps in-frame clones, though not all of them. The table has tens of thousands of clones, over 75% seen once. The data belong to a study of lymphopenia after photon versus proton radiotherapy. This sequence was found in a man in his forties with gastric cancer. The chain carries TRBV19 and TRBJ1-4; possible D gene TRBD1, 6 bases. This sample comprised peripheral blood, obtained from a patient treated with photon-based radiotherapy. The CDR3 region is CASKGGNTNEKLFF. The DNA for the CDR3 is TGTGCCAGTAAGGGGGGGAATACTAATGAAAAACTGTTTTTT.